This T cell receptor beta chain was captured in a study of glioma-infiltrating T cells. TCR alpha and beta CDR3 regions were amplified from RNA using iRepertoire nested multiplex PCR. One-step reverse transcription and amplification started from approximately 100-400 ng of tissue mRNA or PBMC total RNA. TCRdb fed the multiplex PCR reads into MiXCR, producing one record per CDR3 protein. This sample has 300,000 to 400,000 distinct CDR3 sequences; roughly two fifths occur once, and the top ten carry more than 10%. V was clipped by 0 bases and J by 3 bases, with 12 bases between them. The CDR3 covers 15 residues. Germline values: CDR1 LGHNA, CDR2 YSLEER. This clonotype came up a few times.

The TCR comes from a human donor with low-grade glioma or glioblastoma, undergoing nonglioma brain surgery, or in good health (not recorded which). The sample was glioma tissue, nonneoplastic brain tissue, or PBMCs (not recorded which). The rearrangement joins TRBV4-3 to TRBJ2-7; D gene uncertain. The CDR3 bases are TGCGCCAGCAGCCAAGATTCGGAACTGATCTACGAGCAGTACTTC. Residues: CASSQDSELIYEQYF.